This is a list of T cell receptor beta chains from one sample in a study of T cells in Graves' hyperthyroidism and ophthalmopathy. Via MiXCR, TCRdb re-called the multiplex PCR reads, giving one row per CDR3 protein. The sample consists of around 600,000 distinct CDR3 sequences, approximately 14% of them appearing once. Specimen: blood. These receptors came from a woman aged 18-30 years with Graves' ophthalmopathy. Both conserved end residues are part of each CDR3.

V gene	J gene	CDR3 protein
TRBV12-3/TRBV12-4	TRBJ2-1	CASSSGFNEQFF
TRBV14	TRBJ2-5	CASSQESGWPLGQYF
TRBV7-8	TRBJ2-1	CASSPRTSTHNEQFF
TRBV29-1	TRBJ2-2	CSVVGLAGRDTGELFF
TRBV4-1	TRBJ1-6	CASSQGDSPLHF
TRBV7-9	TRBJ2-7	CASSLAWDEQYF
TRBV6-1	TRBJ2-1	CASTEGGGYNEQFF
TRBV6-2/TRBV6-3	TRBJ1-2	CASSSRASSYGYTF
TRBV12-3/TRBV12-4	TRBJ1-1	CASSLRTGRDPRNTEAFF
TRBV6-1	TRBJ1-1	CASSEAGQYTEAPFF
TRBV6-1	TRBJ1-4	CASSREDNEKLFF
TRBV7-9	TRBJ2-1	CASSHAVGTQFF
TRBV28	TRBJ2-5	CASREGRTQYF
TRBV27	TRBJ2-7	CASSLFFAYEQYF
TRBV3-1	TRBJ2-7	CASSQDRGETFSYEQYF
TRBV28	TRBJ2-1	CASSLHGHNEQFF
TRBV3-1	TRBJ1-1	CASTATGTPSEAFF
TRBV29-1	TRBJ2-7	CSVVGTYEQYF
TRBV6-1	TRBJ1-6	CASSPRGEKENSPLHF
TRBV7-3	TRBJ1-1	CASSLGLGGREGSEAFF
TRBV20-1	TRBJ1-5	CSAILSQGFSNQPQHF
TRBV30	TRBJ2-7	CAWSAGLAGPGEQYF
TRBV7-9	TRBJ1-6	CASSPGQGNSPLHF
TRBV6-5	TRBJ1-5	CASSYGSGTAGRQPQHF
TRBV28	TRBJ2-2	CASSLYSGRPRGRTGELFF
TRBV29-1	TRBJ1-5	CSVVLGYGIDQPQHF
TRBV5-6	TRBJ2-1	CASSTGGKGTDYYNEQFF
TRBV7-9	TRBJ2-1	CASSFERVANEQFF